This T cell receptor beta chain was documented in a study of shared clonotypes between healthy human individuals. Background on the study: CD4 naive and memory got three plates each, CD8 naive two, CD8 memory one.

A word on this clone: Its antigen is unknown.

Replicate PCRs for sorted subsets used 200 to 250 ng DNA; this equaled 25,000 to 30,000 T cell genomes. The assay was immunoSEQ multiplex PCR, and TCRdb's table has in-frame clones only and misses some. The sample includes roughly 700,000 clones, roughly 87% seen only once; the top ten take 34%. The V end was cut by 1 base, the J end by 3 bases, with 10 bases between. Germline lookup yields CDR1 LGHNA and CDR2 YNFKEQ. CDR3 size: 14 residues. Study results and limitations: Some clonotypes were shared by all four sorted-subset donors, while others were not shared. The non-shared ones had lower generation probabilities than the shared ones. Collection of samples was limited to blood; tissue repertoires likely differ.

The sample was memory CD8+ T cells from PBMCs. Subset denoted: CD45RO+ cells pooled with CCR7-negative TemRA cells. The source is a man in his late teens or twenties in good health. Some clones in this sample may be carry-over from other donors' samples. The chain recombines TRBV4-2 with TRBJ2-7; D remains unclear. CDR3 coding DNA: TGTGCCAGCAGCCAAGTGAGGCAAAACTACGAGCAGTACTTC. As protein: CASSQVRQNYEQYF.